What follows are 7 T cell receptor beta chains derived from one specimen sequenced in a study of blood T cells in healthy people across ages. A sample-barcoded 5' primer and a J-beta primer mix were used in a second PCR of roughly 7 to 11 cycles. A single record per CDR3 protein comes from TCRdb applying MiXCR to the 5' RACE reads. Here the sample spans hundreds of thousands of distinct CDR3 sequences, 20% to 25% being singletons. The sequenced sample was blood. All receptors come from a man between 65 and 79 years old in good health.

V gene TRBV7-8 combines with J gene TRBJ1-1, with D unresolved. Germline-derived CDR1 and CDR2 are SGHVS and FQNEAQ. V gave up 4 bases and J gave up 4 bases, with 19 bases separating them. The CDR3 consists of 16 residues. The CDR3 here is CASSSGLLSGGTEAFF. In DNA form, the CDR3 reads TGTGCCAGCAGCTCCGGGCTACTCTCAGGAGGCACTGAAGCTTTCTTT.

Concerning this clonotype: Compared with germline, one end of the junction differs, possibly owing to a read error. The V call is TRBV12-3 or TRBV12-4, the J call TRBJ2-3; 8 nucleotides line up with TRBD2. This CDR3 has 15 amino acids. This chain's CDR3 is CASSSGGGREDAQYF. CDR3 DNA sequence: TGTGCCAGCAGTTCGGGGGGGGGGAGGGAAGATGCGCAGTATTTT.

This clonotype was picked up many times. The chain uses TRBV12-3 or TRBV12-4 and TRBJ2-5; 10 bases match TRBD2. CDR3 size: 15 residues. V lost 2 bases, J lost 6 bases, and 6 bases stayed unmatched. CDR3 nucleotides: TGTGCCAGCAGTTTATCTGCGACTAGCGGGCAGACCCAGTACTTC. Protein sequence: CASSLSATSGQTQYF.

The chain employs TRBV10-2 and TRBJ2-5, with 12 positions matching TRBD2. The J call may be faulty, since TRBJ2-1 better matches the DNA end. Germline CDR1 reads WSHSY; CDR2 reads SAAADI. The CDR3 has 16 amino acids. CDR3 sequence (DNA): TGCGCCAGCAGTGGGTCTAGCGGGGGGGCGAGGAATGAGCAGTTCTTC. Translating it yields CASSGSSGGARNEQFF.

Ten or more counts support this clonotype. This rearrangement joins TRBV4-1 to TRBJ2-1, with D unclear. Trimming took 0 bases from V and 3 from J, leaving 6 bases between them. Looked up from germline, CDR1 is MGHRA and CDR2 is YSYEKL. This CDR3 region has 14 residues. The CDR3 spells CASSQEPVYNEQFF. The CDR3 DNA is TGCGCCAGCAGCCAAGAACCTGTCTACAATGAGCAGTTCTTC.

J is TRBJ2-4 and V is TRBV4-2, with TRBD2 matching over 15 bases. J was trimmed by 0 bases and V by 0 bases; bases with no gene match: 6. This CDR3 has 20 amino acids. CDR1 and CDR2 from the germline V gene are LGHNA and YNFKEQ. CDR3 amino acids: CASSQERGLAGGLAKNIQYF. CDR3 nucleotide sequence: TGTGCCAGCAGCCAAGAAAGGGGACTAGCGGGGGGATTAGCCAAAAACATTCAGTACTTC.

The genes are TRBV6-2 or TRBV6-3 and TRBJ2-1; perhaps TRBD1 as D (6 bases). This CDR3 has 15 residues. Trimming pared 2 bases from V and 2 bases from J, leaving 10 bases between. Germline V gene lookup returns CDR1 MNHEY and CDR2 SVGEGT. The CDR3 here is CASSYGDTTYNEQFF. The CDR3, as DNA: TGTGCCAGCAGTTACGGGGACACCACCTACAATGAGCAGTTCTTC.